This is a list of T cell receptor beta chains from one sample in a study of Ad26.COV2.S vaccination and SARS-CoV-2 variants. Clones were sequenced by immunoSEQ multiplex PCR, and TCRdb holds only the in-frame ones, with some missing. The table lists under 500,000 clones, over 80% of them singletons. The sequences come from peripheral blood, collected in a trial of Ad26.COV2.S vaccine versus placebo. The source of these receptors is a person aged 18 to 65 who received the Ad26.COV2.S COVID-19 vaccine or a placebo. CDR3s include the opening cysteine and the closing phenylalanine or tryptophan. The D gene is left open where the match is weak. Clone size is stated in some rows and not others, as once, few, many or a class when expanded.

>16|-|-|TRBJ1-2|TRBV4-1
CASSPRVLGETGGYTF
TGCGCCAGCAGCCCCCGCGTATTAGGGGAAACGGGTGGCTACACCTTC
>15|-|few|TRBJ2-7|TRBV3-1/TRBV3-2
CASSGGTENRYEQYF
TGTGCCAGCAGTGGAGGGACCGAGAATAGATACGAGCAGTACTTC
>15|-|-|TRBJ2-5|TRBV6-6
CASSYLFPGVETQYF
TGTGCCAGCAGTTACCTCTTCCCAGGGGTGGAGACCCAGTACTTC
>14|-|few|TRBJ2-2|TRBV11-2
CASSLSGITGELFF
TGTGCCAGCAGCTTATCAGGGATCACCGGGGAGCTGTTTTTT
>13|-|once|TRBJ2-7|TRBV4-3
CASSQHVAYEQYF
TGCGCCAGCAGCCAACACGTAGCCTACGAGCAGTACTTC
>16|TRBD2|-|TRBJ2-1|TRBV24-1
CATSELTSGGYNEQFF
TGTGCCACCAGTGAGCTGACTAGCGGGGGGTACAATGAGCAGTTCTTC
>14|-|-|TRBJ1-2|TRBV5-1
CASSFNPGNYGYTF
TGCGCCAGCAGCTTTAACCCAGGGAACTATGGCTACACCTTC
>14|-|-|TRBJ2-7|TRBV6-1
CASSEKIPPYEQYF
TGTGCCAGCAGTGAAAAAATACCACCCTACGAGCAGTACTTC
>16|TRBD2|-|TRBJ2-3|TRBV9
CASSFSTSGGADTQYF
TGTGCCAGCAGCTTTTCGACTAGCGGGGGGGCAGATACGCAGTATTTT
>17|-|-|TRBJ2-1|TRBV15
CATSPGASRSSYNEQFF
TGTGCCACCAGCCCCGGGGCTAGCCGAAGCTCCTACAATGAGCAGTTCTTC
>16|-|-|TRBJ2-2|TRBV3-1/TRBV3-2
CASSQAWGKKTGELFF
TGTGCCAGCAGCCAAGCATGGGGGAAGAAGACCGGGGAGCTGTTTTTT
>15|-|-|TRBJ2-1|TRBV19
CASSPWDNSYNEQFF
TGTGCCAGTAGTCCGTGGGACAATTCCTACAATGAGCAGTTCTTC
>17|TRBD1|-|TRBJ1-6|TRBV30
CAWSVLGDSSYNSPLHF
TGTGCCTGGAGTGTACTCGGGGACAGCTCCTATAATTCACCCCTCCACTTT
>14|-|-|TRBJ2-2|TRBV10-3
CAHKQGRDTGELFF
TGTGCCCACAAACAGGGTAGGGACACCGGGGAGCTGTTTTTT
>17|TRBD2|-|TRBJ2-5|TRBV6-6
CASSPGTSGGLGETQYF
TGTGCCAGCAGTCCCGGGACTAGCGGGGGGCTGGGGGAGACCCAGTACTTC
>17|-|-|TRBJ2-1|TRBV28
CASSDTRGRGVYNEQFF
TGTGCCAGCAGTGATACTCGGGGACGGGGAGTTTACAATGAGCAGTTCTTC
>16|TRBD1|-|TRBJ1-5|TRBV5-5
CASSLGDSLPMGPQHF
TGTGCCAGCAGCTTGGGGGACAGCCTACCGATGGGGCCCCAGCATTTT
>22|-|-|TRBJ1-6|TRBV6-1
CASSEAGGSRPVLTSYNSPLHF
TGTGCCAGCAGTGAAGCTGGGGGGTCTCGGCCCGTACTTACCTCCTATAATTCACCCCTCCACTTT
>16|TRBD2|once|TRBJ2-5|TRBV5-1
CASSLSSAGGRETQYF
TGCGCCAGCAGCTTGTCTTCAGCGGGGGGGCGGGAGACCCAGTACTTC
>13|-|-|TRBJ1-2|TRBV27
CAGQGKWHYGYTF
TGTGCCGGCCAGGGGAAGTGGCACTATGGCTACACCTTC
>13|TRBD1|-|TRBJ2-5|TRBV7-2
CASSGGQQETQYF
TGTGCCAGCAGCGGGGGACAGCAAGAGACCCAGTACTTC
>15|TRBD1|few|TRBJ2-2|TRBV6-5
CASRRQGANTGELFF
TGTGCCAGCAGACGACAGGGCGCGAACACCGGGGAGCTGTTTTTT
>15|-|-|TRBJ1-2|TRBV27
CASSPTRGGYSGYTF
TGTGCCAGCAGTCCCACCCGTGGGGGGTATAGCGGCTACACCTTC
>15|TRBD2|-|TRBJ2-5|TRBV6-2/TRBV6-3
CASSLRLAGDETQYF
TGTGCCAGCAGCCTCAGACTAGCGGGGGATGAGACCCAGTACTTC
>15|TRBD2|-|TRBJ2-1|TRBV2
CASSDPPSGGLEQFF
TGTGCCAGCAGTGACCCTCCTAGCGGGGGCCTTGAGCAGTTCTTC
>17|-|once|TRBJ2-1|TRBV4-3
CASSQWTGRGEYNEQFF
TGCGCCAGCAGCCAGTGGACCGGGCGGGGAGAATACAATGAGCAGTTCTTC
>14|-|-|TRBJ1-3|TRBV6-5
CASRADPDQNTIYF
TGTGCCAGCAGGGCGGATCCGGACCAGAACACCATATATTTT
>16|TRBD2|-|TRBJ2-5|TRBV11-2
CASRKTGTSGSETQYF
TGTGCCAGCAGGAAAACCGGGACTAGCGGTTCGGAGACCCAGTACTTC
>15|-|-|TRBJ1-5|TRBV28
CASSAPGGNNQPQHF
TGTGCCAGCAGCGCCCCCGGGGGAAACAATCAGCCCCAGCATTTT
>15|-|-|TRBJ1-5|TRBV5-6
CASSSRVHQDQPQHF
TGTGCCAGCAGCTCGAGGGTCCATCAGGATCAGCCCCAGCATTTT
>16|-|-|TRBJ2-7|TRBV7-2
CASSLGRTASTYEQYF
TGTGCCAGCAGCTTAGGCCGGACAGCGAGCACCTACGAGCAGTACTTC
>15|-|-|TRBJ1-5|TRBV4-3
CASSHQTGENQPQHF
TGCGCCAGCAGCCACCAGACGGGCGAAAATCAGCCCCAGCATTTT
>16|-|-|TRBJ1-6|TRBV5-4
CASSTSSRVPGSPLHF
TGTGCCAGCAGCACCTCATCTAGGGTCCCCGGGTCACCCCTCCACTTT
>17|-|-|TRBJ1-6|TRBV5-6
CASTLWGPIYMNSPLHF
TGTGCCAGCACTCTTTGGGGGCCCATATATATGAATTCACCCCTCCACTTT
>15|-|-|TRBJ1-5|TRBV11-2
CASSPDRSGDQPQHF
TGTGCCAGCAGCCCTGACAGGTCCGGGGATCAGCCCCAGCATTTT
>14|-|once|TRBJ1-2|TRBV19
CASIGSTVSYGYTF
TGTGCCAGTATCGGATCGACAGTGAGCTATGGCTACACCTTC
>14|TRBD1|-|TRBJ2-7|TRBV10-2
CASTTSGTDYEQYF
TGCGCCAGCACAACCTCCGGGACAGACTACGAGCAGTACTTC
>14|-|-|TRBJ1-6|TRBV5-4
CASSFRGGNSPLHF
TGTGCCAGCAGCTTCAGGGGAGGTAATTCACCCCTCCACTTT
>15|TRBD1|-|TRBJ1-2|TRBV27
CASRPRGTGEYGYTF
TGTGCCAGCAGGCCCCGCGGGACAGGGGAATATGGCTACACCTTC
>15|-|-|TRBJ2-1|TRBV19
CASSPAGPIHDEQFF
TGTGCCAGTAGTCCCGCAGGTCCCATTCACGATGAGCAGTTCTTC
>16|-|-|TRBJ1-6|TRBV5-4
CASSPFPGIGNSPLHF
TGTGCCAGCAGCCCCTTCCCAGGGATTGGTAATTCACCCCTCCACTTT
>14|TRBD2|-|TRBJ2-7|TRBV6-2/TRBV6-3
CASSQSGASYEQYF
TGTGCCAGCAGTCAGAGCGGGGCGTCCTACGAGCAGTACTTC
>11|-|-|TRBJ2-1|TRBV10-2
CASMGVHEQFF
TGCGCCAGCATGGGTGTTCATGAGCAGTTCTTC
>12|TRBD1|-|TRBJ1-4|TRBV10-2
CASRPGGEKLFF
TGCGCCAGCAGACCAGGGGGTGAAAAACTGTTTTTT
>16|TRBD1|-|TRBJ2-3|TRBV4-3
CASSPTTGLSTDTQYF
TGCGCCAGCAGCCCCACGACAGGGCTCAGCACAGATACGCAGTATTTT
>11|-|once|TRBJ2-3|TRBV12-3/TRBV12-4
CASSASSPQYF
TGTGCCAGCAGCGCTAGCTCGCCGCAGTATTTT
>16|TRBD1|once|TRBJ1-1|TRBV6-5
CASSYSRDRGYTEAFF
TGTGCCAGCAGTTACTCCCGGGACAGGGGTTACACTGAAGCTTTCTTT
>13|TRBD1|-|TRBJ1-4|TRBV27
CASSSGTGHKLFF
TGTGCCAGCAGTTCCGGGACAGGTCATAAACTGTTTTTT
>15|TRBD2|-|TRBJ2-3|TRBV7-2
CASSLGGGAVDTQYF
TGTGCCAGCAGCTTAGGCGGGGGGGCCGTAGATACGCAGTATTTT
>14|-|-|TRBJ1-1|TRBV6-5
CASSYSGTKSEAFF
TGTGCCAGCAGTTACTCAGGGACTAAGTCTGAAGCTTTCTTT
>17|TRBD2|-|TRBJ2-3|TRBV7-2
CASSLVPSGGYTDTQYF
TGTGCCAGCAGCTTAGTTCCTAGCGGGGGATACACAGATACGCAGTATTTT
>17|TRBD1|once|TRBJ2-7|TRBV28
CASSSPSDRGSSYEQYF
TGTGCCAGCAGTTCCCCCTCCGACAGGGGTAGTTCCTACGAGCAGTACTTC
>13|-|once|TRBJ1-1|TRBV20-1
CSASRGLGTEAFF
TGCAGTGCTAGTAGGGGTTTGGGCACTGAAGCTTTCTTT
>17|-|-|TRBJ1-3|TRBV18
CASSPVLQEGSGNTIYF
TGTGCCAGCTCACCTGTACTACAGGAGGGCTCTGGAAACACCATATATTTT